The rows below give T cell receptor beta chains drawn from one sample of a study of cytomegalovirus exposure and HLA in healthy donors. Here immunoSEQ multiplex PCR was the method, and the copy in TCRdb shows in-frame clones only, minus some. The repertoire has 150,000 to 200,000 clones, approximately 79% of them found once; the top ten carry about 1.3%. Material for sequencing was PBMCs. The receptors derive from a man in his 60s in good health and CMV-seronegative. Both conserved end residues are part of each CDR3. Each record gives: J gene, clone size, V gene, D gene, CDR3 DNA, CDR3 protein. A D gene is named only where the DNA matches it firmly. Where a row states a size, it is once, few, many or the class of an expanded clone; other rows omit it.

J gene: TRBJ1-2; clone size: .; V gene: TRBV6-1; D gene: TRBD1; CDR3 DNA: TGTGCCAGCAGTGAAGCGGTAGGGACAGGGGGATATGGCTACACCTTC; CDR3 protein: CASSEAVGTGGYGYTF
J gene: TRBJ1-4; clone size: .; V gene: TRBV30; D gene: .; CDR3 DNA: TGTGCCTGGAGTTCGCACTTTAATTCTGAAAAACTGTTTTTT; CDR3 protein: CAWSSHFNSEKLFF
J gene: TRBJ2-5; clone size: .; V gene: TRBV7-3; D gene: TRBD2; CDR3 DNA: TGTGCCAGCAGCCCTGGGGGGACTAGCGGGAACCAAGAGACCCAGTACTTC; CDR3 protein: CASSPGGTSGNQETQYF
J gene: TRBJ2-2; clone size: .; V gene: TRBV7-2; D gene: .; CDR3 DNA: TGTGCCAGCAGCACATCCGGGTGGCCTCGAGCGGGGGAGCTGTTTTTT; CDR3 protein: CASSTSGWPRAGELFF
J gene: TRBJ1-2; clone size: .; V gene: TRBV5-1; D gene: .; CDR3 DNA: TGCGCCAGCAGCTTCAGAGGGTCAGACGGGCCCCGATATGGCTACACCTTC; CDR3 protein: CASSFRGSDGPRYGYTF
J gene: TRBJ1-5; clone size: .; V gene: TRBV5-5; D gene: .; CDR3 DNA: TGTGCCAGCAGCTTGGAACAGGGTTTGAGGCAGCCCCAGCATTTT; CDR3 protein: CASSLEQGLRQPQHF
J gene: TRBJ2-1; clone size: once; V gene: TRBV28; D gene: TRBD2; CDR3 DNA: TGTGCCAGCAGTTTACCGGGACTAAGGAGTAATGAGCAGTTCTTC; CDR3 protein: CASSLPGLRSNEQFF
J gene: TRBJ1-5; clone size: few; V gene: TRBV7-9; D gene: .; CDR3 DNA: TGTTCCAGCAGCTTAAGTACAGGTTCACAGCATTTT; CDR3 protein: CSSSLSTGSQHF
J gene: TRBJ2-5; clone size: .; V gene: TRBV5-1; D gene: TRBD1; CDR3 DNA: TGCGCCAGCAGCGCGACAGGGGCGGGAGAGACCCAGTACTTC; CDR3 protein: CASSATGAGETQYF
J gene: TRBJ2-3; clone size: .; V gene: TRBV7-2; D gene: .; CDR3 DNA: TGTGCCAGCAGCTTAGTCGGGTGGGGCGATACGCAGTATTTT; CDR3 protein: CASSLVGWGDTQYF
J gene: TRBJ2-7; clone size: .; V gene: TRBV5-1; D gene: TRBD2; CDR3 DNA: TGCGCCAGCAGCTTCCTAGCGGGGAATAGCTACGAGCAGTACTTC; CDR3 protein: CASSFLAGNSYEQYF
J gene: TRBJ1-2; clone size: .; V gene: TRBV19; D gene: .; CDR3 DNA: TGTGCCAGTAGCTCGGGACATTTCTATGGCTACACCTTC; CDR3 protein: CASSSGHFYGYTF
J gene: TRBJ2-2; clone size: .; V gene: TRBV5-1; D gene: .; CDR3 DNA: TGCGCCAGCAGCCCTTTGCGGGCGGACACCGGGGAGCTGTTTTTT; CDR3 protein: CASSPLRADTGELFF
J gene: TRBJ1-5; clone size: .; V gene: TRBV19; D gene: TRBD1; CDR3 DNA: TGTGCCAGTGCAACAGGGGCTAATCAGCCCCAGCATTTT; CDR3 protein: CASATGANQPQHF
J gene: TRBJ2-7; clone size: .; V gene: TRBV27; D gene: TRBD2; CDR3 DNA: TGTGCCAGCAGCCCCCATAGCGGGAAGTACGAGCAGTACTTC; CDR3 protein: CASSPHSGKYEQYF
J gene: TRBJ2-7; clone size: once; V gene: TRBV23-1; D gene: .; CDR3 DNA: TGCGCCAGCAGTCAAACAGCCAGGCCCTATCCCTACGAGCAGTACTTC; CDR3 protein: CASSQTARPYPYEQYF
J gene: TRBJ2-7; clone size: .; V gene: TRBV6-1; D gene: .; CDR3 DNA: TGTGCCAGCAGTGGCCGAGGTGGGTGGATAGACGAGCAGTACTTC; CDR3 protein: CASSGRGGWIDEQYF
J gene: TRBJ2-5; clone size: .; V gene: TRBV9; D gene: TRBD1; CDR3 DNA: TGTGCCAGCAGCGTAGAAGGACAGGGGCTGACCCAGTACTTC; CDR3 protein: CASSVEGQGLTQYF
J gene: TRBJ2-1; clone size: .; V gene: TRBV5-4; D gene: TRBD2; CDR3 DNA: TGTGCCAGCAGCAGAGGGACTAGCGGGAGGAGTTACAATGAGCAGTTCTTC; CDR3 protein: CASSRGTSGRSYNEQFF
J gene: TRBJ2-1; clone size: few; V gene: TRBV27; D gene: TRBD1; CDR3 DNA: TGTGCCAGCAGTACCACGGACAGGGCGAATGAGCAGTTCTTC; CDR3 protein: CASSTTDRANEQFF
J gene: TRBJ2-3; clone size: .; V gene: TRBV5-1; D gene: TRBD2; CDR3 DNA: TGCGCCAGCAGCTTGGGGGCTAGCGGGGGGGCCATAGATACGCAGTATTTT; CDR3 protein: CASSLGASGGAIDTQYF
J gene: TRBJ2-5; clone size: few; V gene: TRBV11-2; D gene: .; CDR3 DNA: TGTGCCAGCAGCTTAGTCGTCGGGGGAGAGGTAGAGACCCAGTACTTC; CDR3 protein: CASSLVVGGEVETQYF
J gene: TRBJ2-3; clone size: .; V gene: TRBV5-4; D gene: TRBD2; CDR3 DNA: TGTGCCAGCAGCTTGGGAGCGGGGCGGGATACGCAGTATTTT; CDR3 protein: CASSLGAGRDTQYF
J gene: TRBJ2-7; clone size: .; V gene: TRBV28; D gene: .; CDR3 DNA: .; CDR3 protein: CASSSSFYEQYF
J gene: TRBJ1-2; clone size: .; V gene: TRBV7-2; D gene: TRBD1; CDR3 DNA: TGTGCCAGCAGCCCCCGGGACAGGGTGGGGTACTATGGCTACACCTTC; CDR3 protein: CASSPRDRVGYYGYTF
J gene: TRBJ2-2; clone size: .; V gene: TRBV7-2; D gene: TRBD2; CDR3 DNA: TGTGCCAGCAGCTTATTCGGTGCTAGCGGGGGGGCGTCTTCCGGGGAGCTGTTTTTT; CDR3 protein: CASSLFGASGGASSGELFF
J gene: TRBJ1-2; clone size: .; V gene: TRBV27; D gene: TRBD1; CDR3 DNA: TGTGCCAGCAGTCGAGGCGGGGACAGTCCCGGGACAGGCAAGTATGGCTACACCTTC; CDR3 protein: CASSRGGDSPGTGKYGYTF
J gene: TRBJ2-1; clone size: .; V gene: TRBV15; D gene: .; CDR3 DNA: TGTGCCACCAGCAGAGATCGGTGGGGCGGTGAGCAGTTCTTC; CDR3 protein: CATSRDRWGGEQFF
J gene: TRBJ2-5; clone size: .; V gene: TRBV5-5; D gene: TRBD2; CDR3 DNA: TGTGCCAGCAGCTTTTACAGGGCTTCGGGACTAGCGCAAGAGACCCAGTACTTC; CDR3 protein: CASSFYRASGLAQETQYF
J gene: TRBJ2-1; clone size: .; V gene: TRBV4-3; D gene: .; CDR3 DNA: TGCGCCAGCAGCCCTAAAGTCCCAGGGACACACGAAAACAATGAGCAGTTCTTC; CDR3 protein: CASSPKVPGTHENNEQFF
J gene: TRBJ2-7; clone size: .; V gene: TRBV29-1; D gene: TRBD2; CDR3 DNA: TGCAGCGCCACGAAACCATGGCGGGGGGATGCACACGAGCAGTACTTC; CDR3 protein: CSATKPWRGDAHEQYF
J gene: TRBJ2-2; clone size: .; V gene: TRBV28; D gene: .; CDR3 DNA: TGTGCCAGCAGCCAGCCGTCAGGGCTTGGCACCGGGGAGCTGTTTTTT; CDR3 protein: CASSQPSGLGTGELFF
J gene: TRBJ2-1; clone size: .; V gene: TRBV18; D gene: TRBD1; CDR3 DNA: TGTGCCAGCTCAAGGGGGACAGGCGAATTCAATGAGCAGTTCTTC; CDR3 protein: CASSRGTGEFNEQFF
J gene: TRBJ2-7; clone size: .; V gene: TRBV30; D gene: .; CDR3 DNA: TGTGCCTGGAGTGCCAGACTAGTTTCCAGGTACGAGCAGTACTTC; CDR3 protein: CAWSARLVSRYEQYF
J gene: TRBJ2-1; clone size: .; V gene: TRBV7-2; D gene: .; CDR3 DNA: TGTGCCAGCAGCCTACTCAGGGGCTATGAGCAGTTCTTC; CDR3 protein: CASSLLRGYEQFF
J gene: TRBJ2-5; clone size: .; V gene: TRBV5-1; D gene: .; CDR3 DNA: TGCGCCAGCAGCTTGTCCTTGATGGGGGCGGGGGAGCAGTACTTC; CDR3 protein: CASSLSLMGAGEQYF
J gene: TRBJ2-3; clone size: .; V gene: TRBV2; D gene: .; CDR3 DNA: TGTGCCAGCAGTAGAGAGGGGGCAGATACGCAGTATTTT; CDR3 protein: CASSREGADTQYF
J gene: TRBJ2-1; clone size: .; V gene: TRBV2; D gene: TRBD2; CDR3 DNA: TGTGCCAGCAGCGACGGACTAGTTTGGTATGAGCAGTTCTTC; CDR3 protein: CASSDGLVWYEQFF
J gene: TRBJ2-6; clone size: .; V gene: TRBV6-5; D gene: .; CDR3 DNA: TGTGCCAGCAGTTACTCGGCCTCGGGGGTCCTGACTTTC; CDR3 protein: CASSYSASGVLTF
J gene: TRBJ2-7; clone size: .; V gene: TRBV10-3; D gene: TRBD1; CDR3 DNA: TGTGCTATAGGGGGACAGGGTTCCTACGAGCAGTACTTC; CDR3 protein: CAIGGQGSYEQYF
J gene: TRBJ2-7; clone size: few; V gene: TRBV9; D gene: .; CDR3 DNA: TGTGCCAGCAGCATCCGGGACAACTACGAGCAGTACTTC; CDR3 protein: CASSIRDNYEQYF
J gene: TRBJ2-7; clone size: .; V gene: TRBV27; D gene: TRBD2; CDR3 DNA: TGTGCCAGCAGTAAACTAAGCGGGAACTACGAGCAGTACTTC; CDR3 protein: CASSKLSGNYEQYF
J gene: TRBJ2-1; clone size: .; V gene: TRBV27; D gene: TRBD2; CDR3 DNA: TGTGCCAGCAGTTTGGCCAGCGGGAGGGATCTCTACAATGAGCAGTTCTTC; CDR3 protein: CASSLASGRDLYNEQFF
J gene: TRBJ2-7; clone size: .; V gene: TRBV28; D gene: TRBD1; CDR3 DNA: TGTGCCAGCAGTTCAGAGACAGGGGGATCCTACGAGCAGTACTTC; CDR3 protein: CASSSETGGSYEQYF
J gene: TRBJ2-3; clone size: .; V gene: TRBV27; D gene: TRBD1; CDR3 DNA: TGTGCCAGCAGTTTTACAGGGGCAGATACGCAGTATTTT; CDR3 protein: CASSFTGADTQYF
J gene: TRBJ1-2; clone size: .; V gene: TRBV9; D gene: .; CDR3 DNA: TGTGCCAGCAGCGCGGGGGGGGAAGTCAACTATGGCTACACCTTC; CDR3 protein: CASSAGGEVNYGYTF
J gene: TRBJ2-7; clone size: .; V gene: TRBV7-9; D gene: .; CDR3 DNA: TGTGCCAGCAGCTTAGGTGGCCGGGGAGCCTACGAGCAGTACTTC; CDR3 protein: CASSLGGRGAYEQYF
J gene: TRBJ1-1; clone size: .; V gene: TRBV4-3; D gene: .; CDR3 DNA: TGCGCCAGCAGCCAAGTGAGTAGGGGTAGGGCTGAAGCTTTCTTT; CDR3 protein: CASSQVSRGRAEAFF
J gene: TRBJ2-7; clone size: .; V gene: TRBV4-2; D gene: TRBD1; CDR3 DNA: TGTGCCAGCAGCCAAGTCGGAGGACAGGGGGCTAAGAACTACGAGCAGTACTTC; CDR3 protein: CASSQVGGQGAKNYEQYF
J gene: TRBJ2-7; clone size: .; V gene: TRBV27; D gene: TRBD2; CDR3 DNA: TGTGCCAGCAGTCTCGGGACTAGCGCCTACGAGCAGTACTTC; CDR3 protein: CASSLGTSAYEQYF
J gene: TRBJ2-7; clone size: .; V gene: TRBV5-1; D gene: .; CDR3 DNA: TGCGCCAGCAGCGGCGGGGAGTACTACGAGCAGTACTTC; CDR3 protein: CASSGGEYYEQYF